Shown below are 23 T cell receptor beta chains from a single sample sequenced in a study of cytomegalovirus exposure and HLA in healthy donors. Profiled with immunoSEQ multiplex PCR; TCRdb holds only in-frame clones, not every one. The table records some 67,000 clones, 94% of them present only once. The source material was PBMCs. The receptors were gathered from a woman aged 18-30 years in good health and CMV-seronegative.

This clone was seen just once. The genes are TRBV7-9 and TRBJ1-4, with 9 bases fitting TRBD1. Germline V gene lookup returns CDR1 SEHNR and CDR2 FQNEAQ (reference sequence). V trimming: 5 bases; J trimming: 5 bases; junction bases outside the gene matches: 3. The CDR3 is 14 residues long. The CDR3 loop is CASSLDRGNEKLFF. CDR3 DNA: TGTGCCAGCAGCCTGGACAGGGGAAATGAAAAACTGTTTTTT.

This CDR3 reads CASSRQGLRSVDTF. The CDR3 nucleotides are TGTGCCAGTAGTCGACAGGGTCTAAGATCGGTGGACACCTTC. The rearrangement uses TRBV19 and TRBJ1-2, with 7 bases aligning to TRBD1. This CDR3 spans 14 amino acids. Per the germline V gene, CDR1 is LNHDA and CDR2 is SQIVND (reference sequence). Trimming at V came to 5 bases and at J to 12 bases, leaving 15 bases not matched to a gene.

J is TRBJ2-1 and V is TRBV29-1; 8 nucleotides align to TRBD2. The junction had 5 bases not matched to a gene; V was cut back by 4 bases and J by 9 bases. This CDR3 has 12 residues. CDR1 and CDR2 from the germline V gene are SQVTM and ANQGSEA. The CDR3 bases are TGCAGCGTTGTTAGCGGGACGGGTGAGCAGTTCTTC. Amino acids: CSVVSGTGEQFF.

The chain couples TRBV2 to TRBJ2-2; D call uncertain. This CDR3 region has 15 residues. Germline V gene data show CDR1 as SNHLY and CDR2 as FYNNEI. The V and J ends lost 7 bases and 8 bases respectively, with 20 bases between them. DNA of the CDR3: TGTGCCAGCACCCACCCGCATGACTTTCCTGGGGAGCTGTTTTTT. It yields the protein CASTHPHDFPGELFF.

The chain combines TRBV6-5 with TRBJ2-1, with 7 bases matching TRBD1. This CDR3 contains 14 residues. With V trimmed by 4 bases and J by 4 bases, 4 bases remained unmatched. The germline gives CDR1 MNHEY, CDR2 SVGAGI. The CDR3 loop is CASSFRGKYNEQFF. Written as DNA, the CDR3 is TGTGCCAGCAGTTTCAGGGGGAAGTACAATGAGCAGTTCTTC.

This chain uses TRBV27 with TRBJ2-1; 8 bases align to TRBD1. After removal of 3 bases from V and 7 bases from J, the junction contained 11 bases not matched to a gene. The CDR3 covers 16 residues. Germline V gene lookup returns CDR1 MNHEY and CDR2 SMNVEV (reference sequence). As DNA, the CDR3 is TGTGCCAGCAGTTTGTTAAGGACAGGGCTAAGGAATGAGCAGTTCTTC. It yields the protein CASSLLRTGLRNEQFF.

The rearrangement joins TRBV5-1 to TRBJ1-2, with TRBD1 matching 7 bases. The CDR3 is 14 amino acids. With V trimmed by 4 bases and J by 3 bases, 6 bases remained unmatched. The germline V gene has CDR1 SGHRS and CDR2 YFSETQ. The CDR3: CASSPTDRDYGYTF. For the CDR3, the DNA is TGCGCCAGCAGCCCAACCGACAGGGACTATGGCTACACCTTC.

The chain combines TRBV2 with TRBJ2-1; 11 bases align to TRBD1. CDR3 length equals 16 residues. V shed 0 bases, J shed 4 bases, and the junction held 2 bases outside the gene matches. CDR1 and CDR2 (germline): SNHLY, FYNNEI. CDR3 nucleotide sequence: TGTGCCAGCAGTGAAGCGCGGGACAGGGGGTACAATGAGCAGTTCTTC. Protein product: CASSEARDRGYNEQFF.

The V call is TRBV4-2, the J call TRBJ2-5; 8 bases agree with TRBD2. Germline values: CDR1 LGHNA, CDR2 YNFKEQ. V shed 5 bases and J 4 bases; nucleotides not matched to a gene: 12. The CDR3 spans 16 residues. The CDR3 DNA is TGTGCCAGCAGCTGGGGTGTAGCGGGGAGCGGAGAGACCCAGTACTTC. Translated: CASSWGVAGSGETQYF.

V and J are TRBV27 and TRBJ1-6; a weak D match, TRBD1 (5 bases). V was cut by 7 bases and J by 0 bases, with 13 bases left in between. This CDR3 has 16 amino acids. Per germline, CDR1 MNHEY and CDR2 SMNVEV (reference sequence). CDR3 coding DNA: TGTGCCAGCACTTGGGGGAGGAGCTCCTATAATTCACCCCTCCACTTT. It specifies CASTWGRSSYNSPLHF.

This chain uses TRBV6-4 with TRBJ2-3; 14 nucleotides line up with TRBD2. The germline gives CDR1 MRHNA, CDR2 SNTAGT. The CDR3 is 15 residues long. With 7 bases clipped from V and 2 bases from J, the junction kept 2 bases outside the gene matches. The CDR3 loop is CASKTSGGATDTQYF. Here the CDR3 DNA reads TGTGCCAGCAAGACTAGCGGGGGGGCCACAGATACGCAGTATTTT.

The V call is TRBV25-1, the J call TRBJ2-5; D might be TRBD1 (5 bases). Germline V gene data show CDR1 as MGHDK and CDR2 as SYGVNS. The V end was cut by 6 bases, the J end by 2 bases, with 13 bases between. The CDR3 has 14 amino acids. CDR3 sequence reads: CASSDSQRQETQYF. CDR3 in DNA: TGTGCCAGCAGCGACAGTCAGAGACAAGAGACCCAGTACTTC.

The CDR3 DNA follows: TGCGCCAGCAGCTCCCCTGGACAGTTCACCTCTGGGGCCAACGTCCTGACTTTC. Amino acids: CASSSPGQFTSGANVLTF. The chain employs TRBV5-1 and TRBJ2-6; TRBD1 is a possible D gene (6 bases). Trimming pared 3 bases from V and 0 bases from J, leaving 16 bases between. Germline assignment: CDR1 SGHRS and CDR2 YFSETQ. CDR3 length equals 18 residues.

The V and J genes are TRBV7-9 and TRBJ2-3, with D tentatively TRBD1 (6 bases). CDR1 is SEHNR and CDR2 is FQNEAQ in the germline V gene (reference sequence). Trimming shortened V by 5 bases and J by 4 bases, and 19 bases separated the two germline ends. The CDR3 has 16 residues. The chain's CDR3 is CASSPWTAFEPDTQYF. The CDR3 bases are TGTGCCAGCAGCCCCTGGACAGCCTTTGAACCAGATACGCAGTATTTT.

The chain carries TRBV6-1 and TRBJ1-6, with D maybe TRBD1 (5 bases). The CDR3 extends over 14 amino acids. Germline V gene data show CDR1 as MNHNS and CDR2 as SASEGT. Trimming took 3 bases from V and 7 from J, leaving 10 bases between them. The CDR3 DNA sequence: TGTGCCAGCAGTGATGCGACAGAGAATTCACCCCTCCACTTT. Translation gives CASSDATENSPLHF.

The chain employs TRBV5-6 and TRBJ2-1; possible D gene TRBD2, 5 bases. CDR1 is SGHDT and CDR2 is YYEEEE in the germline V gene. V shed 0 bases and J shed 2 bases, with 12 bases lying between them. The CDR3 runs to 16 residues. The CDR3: CASSLGQDSPYNEQFF. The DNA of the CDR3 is TGTGCCAGCAGCTTGGGGCAGGACTCACCCTACAATGAGCAGTTCTTC.

CDR3 in DNA: TGTGCCAGTAGTATAGCCCACCCCCCCGGTTCCACCGGGGAGCTGTTTTTT. It is translated as CASSIAHPPGSTGELFF. The chain joins TRBV19 to TRBJ2-2; unclear D gene. The CDR3 is 17 amino acids. Germline V gene lookup returns CDR1 LNHDA and CDR2 SQIVND (reference sequence). The V end lost 1 base, the J end lost 4 bases, and 16 bases lay between the germline ends.

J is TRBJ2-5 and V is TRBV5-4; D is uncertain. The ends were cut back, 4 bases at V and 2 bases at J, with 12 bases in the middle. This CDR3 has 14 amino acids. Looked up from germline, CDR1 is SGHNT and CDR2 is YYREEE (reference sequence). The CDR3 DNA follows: TGTGCCAGCAGCCCTCACACGGAGCAAGAGACCCAGTACTTC. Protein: CASSPHTEQETQYF.

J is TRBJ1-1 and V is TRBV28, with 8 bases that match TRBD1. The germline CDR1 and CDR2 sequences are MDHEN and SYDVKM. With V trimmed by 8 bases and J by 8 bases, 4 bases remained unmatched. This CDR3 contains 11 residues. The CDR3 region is CASQGAEEAFF. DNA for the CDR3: TGTGCCAGCCAGGGGGCGGAAGAAGCTTTCTTT.

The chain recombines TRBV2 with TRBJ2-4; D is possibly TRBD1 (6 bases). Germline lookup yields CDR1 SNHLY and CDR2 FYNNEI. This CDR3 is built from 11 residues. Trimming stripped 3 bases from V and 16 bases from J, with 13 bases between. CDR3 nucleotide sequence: TGTGCCAGCAGTGAGGGGGCGGCTGGCTACTTC. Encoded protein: CASSEGAAGYF.

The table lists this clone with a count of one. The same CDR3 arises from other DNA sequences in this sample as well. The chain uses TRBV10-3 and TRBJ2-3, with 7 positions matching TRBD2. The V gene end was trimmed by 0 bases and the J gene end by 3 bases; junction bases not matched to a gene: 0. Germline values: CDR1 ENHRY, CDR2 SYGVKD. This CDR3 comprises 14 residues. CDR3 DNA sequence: TGTGCCATCAGTGAGTCTAGCGGGACAGATACGCAGTATTTT. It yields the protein CAISESSGTDTQYF.

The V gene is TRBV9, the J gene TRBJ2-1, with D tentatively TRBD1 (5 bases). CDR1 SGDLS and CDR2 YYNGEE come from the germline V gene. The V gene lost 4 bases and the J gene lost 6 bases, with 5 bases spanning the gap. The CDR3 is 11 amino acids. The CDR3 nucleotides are TGTGCCAGCAGCAGGGGCAATGAGCAGTTCTTC. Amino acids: CASSRGNEQFF. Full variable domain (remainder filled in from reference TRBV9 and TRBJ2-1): DSGVTQTPKHLITATGQRVTLRCSPRSGDLSVYWYQQSLDQGLQFLIQYYNGEERAKGNILERFSAQQFPDLHSELNLSSLELGDSALYFCASSRGNEQFFGPGTRLTVL.

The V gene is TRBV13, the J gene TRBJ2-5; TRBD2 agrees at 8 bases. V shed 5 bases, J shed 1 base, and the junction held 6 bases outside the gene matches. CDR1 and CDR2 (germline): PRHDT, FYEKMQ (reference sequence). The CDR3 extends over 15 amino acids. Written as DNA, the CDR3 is TGTGCCAGCAGCCGTAGCGGGGAGATCCAAGAGACCCAGTACTTC. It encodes CASSRSGEIQETQYF.